This is a list of T cell receptor beta chains from one sample in a study of blood T cells in healthy people across ages. TCRdb ran MiXCR on the 5' RACE reads and lists one entry per CDR3 protein. Among some 700,000 distinct CDR3 sequences listed, 22% were seen once. The sequenced material came from blood. These receptors all stem from a man in his 70s in good health. The CDR3 runs from the conserved cysteine through the conserved F or W. A D gene is named only where the DNA matches it firmly. The size entry is marked missing in some rows and otherwise reads once, few, many or a size class.

v_call: TRBV5-1
clone_size: .
j_call: TRBJ2-1
d_call: TRBD1
cdr3_aa: CASNRDSSYNEQFF
cdr3_nt: TGCGCCAGCAACCGGGACAGCTCCTACAATGAGCAGTTCTTC

v_call: TRBV6-1
clone_size: few
j_call: TRBJ1-2
d_call: .
cdr3_aa: CASRSRVGYTF
cdr3_nt: TGTGCCAGTAGGTCAAGGGTTGGCTACACCTTC

v_call: TRBV28
clone_size: .
j_call: TRBJ2-7
d_call: TRBD1
cdr3_aa: CASSAGQGGYEQYF
cdr3_nt: TGTGCCAGCAGTGCCGGACAGGGTGGCTACGAGCAGTACTTC

v_call: TRBV18
clone_size: .
j_call: TRBJ1-2
d_call: .
cdr3_aa: CASSPQSLYGYTF
cdr3_nt: TGTGCCAGCTCACCACAGTCATTATATGGCTACACCTTC

v_call: TRBV29-1
clone_size: .
j_call: TRBJ2-1
d_call: TRBD1
cdr3_aa: CSVDQGAVYNEQFF
cdr3_nt: TGCAGCGTTGACCAGGGGGCCGTCTACAATGAGCAGTTCTTC

v_call: TRBV25-1
clone_size: few
j_call: TRBJ1-5
d_call: .
cdr3_aa: CASSEYVGSAQRF
cdr3_nt: TGTGCCAGCAGTGAATATGTGGGTTCGGCCCAGCGTTTT

v_call: TRBV18
clone_size: few
j_call: TRBJ2-7
d_call: .
cdr3_aa: CASSPIPSGTPTYEQYF
cdr3_nt: TGTGCCAGCTCTCCCATCCCATCTGGTACCCCTACCTACGAGCAGTACTTC

v_call: TRBV20-1
clone_size: .
j_call: TRBJ2-3
d_call: .
cdr3_aa: CSARVGAVDTQYF
cdr3_nt: TGCAGTGCCAGAGTGGGGGCGGTAGATACGCAGTATTTT

v_call: TRBV29-1
clone_size: .
j_call: TRBJ2-1
d_call: TRBD2
cdr3_aa: CSAMTSGGEQFF
cdr3_nt: TGCAGCGCTATGACTAGCGGGGGTGAGCAGTTCTTC

v_call: TRBV7-2
clone_size: .
j_call: TRBJ1-2
d_call: .
cdr3_aa: CASSPRVPTYYGYTF
cdr3_nt: TGTGCCAGCAGCCCTCGGGTGCCGACCTACTATGGCTACACCTTC

v_call: TRBV28
clone_size: many
j_call: TRBJ2-3
d_call: TRBD1
cdr3_aa: CASSEGQITDTQYF
cdr3_nt: TGTGCCAGCAGTGAGGGACAGATCACAGATACGCAGTATTTT

v_call: TRBV12-3/TRBV12-4
clone_size: few
j_call: TRBJ1-5
d_call: .
cdr3_aa: CASSFQGYQPQHF
cdr3_nt: TGTGCCAGCAGTTTTCAGGGGTATCAGCCCCAGCACTTT

v_call: TRBV6-5
clone_size: .
j_call: TRBJ1-5
d_call: .
cdr3_aa: CASRPTGNQPQHF
cdr3_nt: TGTGCCAGCAGGCCTACAGGGAATCAGCCCCAGCATTTT

v_call: TRBV5-1
clone_size: few
j_call: TRBJ1-1
d_call: TRBD1
cdr3_aa: CASSLVSGGTEAFF
cdr3_nt: TGCGCCAGCAGCTTGGTGTCAGGGGGCACTGAAGCTTTCTTT

v_call: TRBV9
clone_size: .
j_call: TRBJ2-4
d_call: TRBD1
cdr3_aa: CASSVEGAGLFAKNIQYF
cdr3_nt: TGTGCCAGCAGCGTAGAGGGGGCCGGGCTTTTTGCCAAAAACATTCAGTACTTC

v_call: TRBV12-3/TRBV12-4
clone_size: few
j_call: TRBJ1-2
d_call: .
cdr3_aa: CASSPDAGTVYGYTF
cdr3_nt: TGTGCCAGCAGCCCCGACGCGGGTACAGTCTATGGCTACACCTTC

v_call: TRBV27
clone_size: few
j_call: TRBJ1-2
d_call: .
cdr3_aa: CASTSDGANYGYTF
cdr3_nt: TGTGCCAGCACCTCGGACGGAGCTAACTATGGCTACACCTTC

v_call: TRBV7-6
clone_size: few
j_call: TRBJ2-1
d_call: .
cdr3_aa: CASSPTGTYSNEQFF
cdr3_nt: TGTGCCAGCAGCCCAACCGGGACTTACAGCAATGAGCAGTTCTTC

v_call: TRBV29-1
clone_size: .
j_call: TRBJ2-2
d_call: .
cdr3_aa: CSVFKGSANTGELFF
cdr3_nt: TGCAGCGTTTTCAAGGGCAGCGCGAACACCGGGGAGCTGTTTTTT

v_call: TRBV3-1
clone_size: .
j_call: TRBJ2-1
d_call: TRBD2
cdr3_aa: CASSQDRLAETF
cdr3_nt: TGTGCCAGCAGCCAAGATCGGCTAGCGGAGACTTTC

v_call: TRBV10-3
clone_size: few
j_call: TRBJ2-1
d_call: TRBD1
cdr3_aa: CATIPTGGSYNEQFF
cdr3_nt: TGTGCCACCATTCCGACAGGGGGTTCCTACAATGAGCAGTTCTTC

v_call: TRBV6-4
clone_size: .
j_call: TRBJ1-2
d_call: .
cdr3_aa: CASSDSLRQSYGYTF
cdr3_nt: TGTGCCAGCAGTGACTCTCTACGACAGAGTTATGGCTACACCTTC

v_call: TRBV10-3
clone_size: .
j_call: TRBJ2-3
d_call: .
cdr3_aa: CAISEPGEVADTQYF
cdr3_nt: TGTGCCATCAGTGAACCAGGGGAGGTAGCAGATACGCAGTATTTT